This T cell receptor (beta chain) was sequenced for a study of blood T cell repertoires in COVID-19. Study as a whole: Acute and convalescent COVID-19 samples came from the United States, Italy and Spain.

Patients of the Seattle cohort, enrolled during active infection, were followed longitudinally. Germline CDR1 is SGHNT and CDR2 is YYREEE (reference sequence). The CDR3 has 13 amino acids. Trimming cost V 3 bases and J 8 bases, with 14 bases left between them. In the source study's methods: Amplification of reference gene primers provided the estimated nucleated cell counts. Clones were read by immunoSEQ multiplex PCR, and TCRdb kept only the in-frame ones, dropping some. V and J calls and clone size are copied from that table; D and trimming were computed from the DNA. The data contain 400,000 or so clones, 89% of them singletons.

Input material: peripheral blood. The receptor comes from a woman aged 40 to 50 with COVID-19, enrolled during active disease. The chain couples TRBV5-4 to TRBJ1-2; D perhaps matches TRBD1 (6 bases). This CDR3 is CASSSNRVGGYTF. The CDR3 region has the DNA TGTGCCAGCAGCTCTAACAGGGTCGGAGGCTACACCTTC. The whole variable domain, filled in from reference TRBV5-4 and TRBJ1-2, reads ETGVTQSPTHLIKTRGQQVTLRCSSQSGHNTVSWYQQALGQGPQFIFQYYREEENGRGNFPPRFSGLQFPNYSSELNVNALELDDSALYLCASSSNRVGGYTFGSGTRLTVV.